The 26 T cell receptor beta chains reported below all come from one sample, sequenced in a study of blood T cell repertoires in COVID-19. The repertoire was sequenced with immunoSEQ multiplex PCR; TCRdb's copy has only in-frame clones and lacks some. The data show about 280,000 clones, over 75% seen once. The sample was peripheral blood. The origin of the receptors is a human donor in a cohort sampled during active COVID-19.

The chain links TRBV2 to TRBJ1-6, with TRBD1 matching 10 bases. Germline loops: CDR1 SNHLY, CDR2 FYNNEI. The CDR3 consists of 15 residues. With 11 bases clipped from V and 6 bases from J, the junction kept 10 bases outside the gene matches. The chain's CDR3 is CAGSLGQGGNSPLHF. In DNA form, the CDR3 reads TGTGCCGGGTCGCTCGGACAGGGGGGTAATTCACCCCTCCACTTT.

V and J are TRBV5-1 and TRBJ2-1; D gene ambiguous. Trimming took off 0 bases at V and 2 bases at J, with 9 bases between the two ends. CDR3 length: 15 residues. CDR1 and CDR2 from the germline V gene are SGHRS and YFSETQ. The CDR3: CASSLESLPYNEQFF. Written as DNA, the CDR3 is TGCGCCAGCAGCTTGGAAAGCCTTCCCTACAATGAGCAGTTCTTC.

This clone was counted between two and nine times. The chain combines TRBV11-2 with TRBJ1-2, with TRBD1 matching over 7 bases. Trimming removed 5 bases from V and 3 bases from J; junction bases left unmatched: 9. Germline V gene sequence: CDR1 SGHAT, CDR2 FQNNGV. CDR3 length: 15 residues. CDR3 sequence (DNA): TGTGCCAGCAGCCCCGGACAGGACTACTACTATGGCTACACCTTC. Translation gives CASSPGQDYYYGYTF.

In nucleotides, the CDR3 is TGTGCCAGCAGCGTCGGACACTATACGCAGTATTTT. As protein: CASSVGHYTQYF. The chain couples TRBV3-1 (or the pseudogene TRBV3-2) to TRBJ2-3; D is possibly TRBD1 (5 bases). CDR3 length: 12 residues. The germline V gene has CDR1 LGHDT and CDR2 YNNKEL (reference sequence). Trimming took 5 bases from V and 7 from J, leaving 10 bases between them.

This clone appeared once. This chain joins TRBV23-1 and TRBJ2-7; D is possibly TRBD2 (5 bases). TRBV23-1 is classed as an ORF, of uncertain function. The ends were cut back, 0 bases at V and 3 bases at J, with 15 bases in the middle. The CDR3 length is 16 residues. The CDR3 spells CASSQSNRRGCYEQYF. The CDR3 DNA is TGCGCCAGCAGTCAATCGAACCGAAGAGGGTGCTACGAGCAGTACTTC.

The CDR3 sequence is CASKPQYNEQFF. The CDR3 nucleotides are TGCGCCAGCAAACCCCAGTACAATGAGCAGTTCTTC. The chain joins TRBV10-2 to TRBJ2-1, with D unresolved. This CDR3 contains 12 residues. CDR1 and CDR2 (germline): WSHSY, SAAADI. The germline V and J ends were trimmed by 7 bases and 4 bases, with 8 bases remaining between them.

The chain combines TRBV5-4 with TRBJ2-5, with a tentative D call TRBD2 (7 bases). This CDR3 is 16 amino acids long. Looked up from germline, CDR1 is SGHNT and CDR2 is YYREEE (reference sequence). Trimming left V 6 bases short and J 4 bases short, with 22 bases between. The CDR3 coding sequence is TGTGCCAGCACCCAAGGGGGGGGGTTGCGGGCAGAGACCCAGTACTTC. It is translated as CASTQGGGLRAETQYF.

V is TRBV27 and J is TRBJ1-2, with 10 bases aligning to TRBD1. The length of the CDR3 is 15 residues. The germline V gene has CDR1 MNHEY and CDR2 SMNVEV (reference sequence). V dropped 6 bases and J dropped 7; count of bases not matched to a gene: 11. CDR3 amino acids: CASRPLGQGNSGYTF. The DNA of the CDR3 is TGTGCCAGCAGACCCCTGGGACAGGGGAATAGTGGCTACACCTTC.

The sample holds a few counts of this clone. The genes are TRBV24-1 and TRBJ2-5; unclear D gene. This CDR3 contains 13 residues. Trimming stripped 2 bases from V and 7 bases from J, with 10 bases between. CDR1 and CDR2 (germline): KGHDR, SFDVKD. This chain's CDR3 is CATSDSAVGTQYF. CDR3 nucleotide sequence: TGTGCCACCAGTGATTCGGCGGTAGGGACCCAGTACTTC.

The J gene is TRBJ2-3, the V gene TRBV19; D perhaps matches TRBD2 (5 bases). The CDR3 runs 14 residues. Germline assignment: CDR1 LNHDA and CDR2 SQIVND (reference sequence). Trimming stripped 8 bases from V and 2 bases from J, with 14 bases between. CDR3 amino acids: CASGQQRSTDTQYF. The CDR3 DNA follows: TGTGCCAGTGGGCAACAGCGGTCCACAGATACGCAGTATTTT.

CDR3 nucleotide sequence: TGTGCCAGCAGCTTTTGGGCTTACAATGAGCAGTTCTTC. Protein product: CASSFWAYNEQFF. V and J are TRBV7-2 and TRBJ2-1; D not certain. V was shortened by 3 bases and J by 4 bases, with 7 bases between the two germline ends. CDR1 is SGHTA, CDR2 FQGNSA, per germline. The CDR3 length is 13 residues.

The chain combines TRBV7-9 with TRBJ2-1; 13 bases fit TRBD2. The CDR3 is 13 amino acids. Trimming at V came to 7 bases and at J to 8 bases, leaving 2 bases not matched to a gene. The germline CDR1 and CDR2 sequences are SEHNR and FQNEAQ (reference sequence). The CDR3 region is CASILAGGDEQFF. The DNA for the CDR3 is TGTGCCAGCATACTAGCGGGAGGGGATGAGCAGTTCTTC. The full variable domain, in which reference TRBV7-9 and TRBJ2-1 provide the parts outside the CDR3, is DTGVSQNPRHKITKRGQNVTFRCDPISEHNRLYWYRQTLGQGPEFLTYFQNEAQLEKSRLLSDRFSAERPKGSFSTLEIQRTEQGDSAMYLCASILAGGDEQFFGPGTRLTVL.

The chain's CDR3 is CASTPRGANYGYTF. The CDR3 DNA sequence: TGTGCCAGTACCCCCAGGGGGGCCAACTATGGCTACACCTTC. The chain uses TRBV19 and TRBJ1-2; 7 bases map to TRBD1. The CDR3 contains 14 residues. Germline V gene sequence: CDR1 LNHDA, CDR2 SQIVND (reference sequence). V lost 7 bases, J lost 2 bases, and 7 bases stayed unmatched.

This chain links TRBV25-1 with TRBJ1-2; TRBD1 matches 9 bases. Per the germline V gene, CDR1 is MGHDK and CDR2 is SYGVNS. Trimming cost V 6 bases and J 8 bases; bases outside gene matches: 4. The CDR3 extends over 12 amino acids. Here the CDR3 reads CASSWTGDGYTF. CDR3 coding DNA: TGTGCCAGCAGCTGGACAGGGGACGGCTACACCTTC.

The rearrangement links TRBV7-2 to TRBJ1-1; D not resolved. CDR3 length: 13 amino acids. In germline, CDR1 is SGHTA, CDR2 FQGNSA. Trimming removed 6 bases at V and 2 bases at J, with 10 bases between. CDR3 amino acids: CASRRGTNTEAFF. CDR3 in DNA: TGTGCCAGCAGGAGAGGCACAAACACTGAAGCTTTCTTT.

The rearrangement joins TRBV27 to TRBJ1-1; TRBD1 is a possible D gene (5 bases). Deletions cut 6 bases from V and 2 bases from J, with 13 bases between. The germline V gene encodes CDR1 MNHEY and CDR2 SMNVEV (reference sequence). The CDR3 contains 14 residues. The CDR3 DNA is TGTGCCAGCAGCCTTGACAGAGTTAACACTGAAGCTTTCTTT. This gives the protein CASSLDRVNTEAFF.

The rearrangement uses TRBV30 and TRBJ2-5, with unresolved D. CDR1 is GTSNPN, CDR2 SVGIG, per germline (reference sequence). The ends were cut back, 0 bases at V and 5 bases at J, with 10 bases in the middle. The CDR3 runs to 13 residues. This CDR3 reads CAWSVSDSETQYF. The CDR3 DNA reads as TGTGCCTGGAGTGTGTCAGATTCCGAGACCCAGTACTTC.

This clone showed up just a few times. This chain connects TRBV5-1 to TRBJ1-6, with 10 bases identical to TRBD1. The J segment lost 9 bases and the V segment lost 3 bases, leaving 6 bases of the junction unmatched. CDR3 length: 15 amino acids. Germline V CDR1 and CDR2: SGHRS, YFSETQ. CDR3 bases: TGCGCCAGCAGCTGGGGGGACAGGGGAATTTCACCCCTCCACTTT. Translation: CASSWGDRGISPLHF.

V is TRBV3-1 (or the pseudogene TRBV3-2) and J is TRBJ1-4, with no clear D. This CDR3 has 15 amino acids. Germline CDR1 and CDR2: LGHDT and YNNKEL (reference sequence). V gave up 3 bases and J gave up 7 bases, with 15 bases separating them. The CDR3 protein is CASSQATLSTEKLFF. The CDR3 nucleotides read TGTGCCAGCAGCCAGGCGACACTCTCGACTGAAAAACTGTTTTTT.

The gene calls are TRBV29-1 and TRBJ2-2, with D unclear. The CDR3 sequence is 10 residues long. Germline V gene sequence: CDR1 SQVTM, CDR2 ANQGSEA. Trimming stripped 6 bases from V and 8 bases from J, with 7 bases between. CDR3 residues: CSVLAGELFF. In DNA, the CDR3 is TGCAGCGTCTTAGCTGGGGAGCTGTTTTTT.

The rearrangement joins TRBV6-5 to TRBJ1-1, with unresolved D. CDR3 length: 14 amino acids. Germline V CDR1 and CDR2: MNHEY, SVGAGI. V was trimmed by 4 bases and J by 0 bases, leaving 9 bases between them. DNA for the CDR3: TGTGCCAGCAGTTCGGAGGTCTTGAACACTGAAGCTTTCTTT. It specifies CASSSEVLNTEAFF.

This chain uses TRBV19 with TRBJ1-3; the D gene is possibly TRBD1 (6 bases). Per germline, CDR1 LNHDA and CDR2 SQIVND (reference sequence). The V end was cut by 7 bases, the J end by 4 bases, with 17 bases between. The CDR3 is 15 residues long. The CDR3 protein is CASTSGRGAGNTIYF. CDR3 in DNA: TGTGCCAGTACCAGCGGCAGGGGAGCAGGAAACACCATATATTTT. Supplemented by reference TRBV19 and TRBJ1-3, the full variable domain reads DGGITQSPKYLFRKEGQNVTLSCEQNLNHDAMYWYRQDPGQGLRLIYYSQIVNDFQKGDIAEGYSVSREKKESFPLTVTSAQKNPTAFYLCASTSGRGAGNTIYFGEGSWLTVV.

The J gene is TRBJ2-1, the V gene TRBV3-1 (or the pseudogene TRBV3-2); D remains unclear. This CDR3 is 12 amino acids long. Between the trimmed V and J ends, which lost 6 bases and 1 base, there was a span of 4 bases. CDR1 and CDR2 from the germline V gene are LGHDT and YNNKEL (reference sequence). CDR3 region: CASSRSYNEQFF. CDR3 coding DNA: TGTGCCAGCAGTCGGTCCTACAATGAGCAGTTCTTC.

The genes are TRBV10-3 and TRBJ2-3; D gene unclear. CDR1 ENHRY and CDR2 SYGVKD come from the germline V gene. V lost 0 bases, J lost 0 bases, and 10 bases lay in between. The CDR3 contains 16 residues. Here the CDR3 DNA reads TGTGCCATCAGTGAGTCGGTGGGCCATAGCACAGATACGCAGTATTTT. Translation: CAISESVGHSTDTQYF.

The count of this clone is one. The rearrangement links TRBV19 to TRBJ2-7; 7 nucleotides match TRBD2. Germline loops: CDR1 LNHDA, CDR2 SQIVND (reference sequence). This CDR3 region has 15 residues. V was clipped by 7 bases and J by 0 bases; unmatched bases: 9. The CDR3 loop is CASTREASPSYEQYF. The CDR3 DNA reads TGTGCCAGTACCCGGGAGGCTAGCCCCTCCTACGAGCAGTACTTC.

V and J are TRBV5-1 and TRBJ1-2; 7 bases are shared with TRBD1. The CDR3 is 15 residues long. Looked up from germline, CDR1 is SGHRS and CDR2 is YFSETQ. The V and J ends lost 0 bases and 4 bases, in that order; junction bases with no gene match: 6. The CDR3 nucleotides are TGCGCCAGCAGCTTGGAGTTAGGGGGCACCTATGGCTACACCTTC. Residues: CASSLELGGTYGYTF.